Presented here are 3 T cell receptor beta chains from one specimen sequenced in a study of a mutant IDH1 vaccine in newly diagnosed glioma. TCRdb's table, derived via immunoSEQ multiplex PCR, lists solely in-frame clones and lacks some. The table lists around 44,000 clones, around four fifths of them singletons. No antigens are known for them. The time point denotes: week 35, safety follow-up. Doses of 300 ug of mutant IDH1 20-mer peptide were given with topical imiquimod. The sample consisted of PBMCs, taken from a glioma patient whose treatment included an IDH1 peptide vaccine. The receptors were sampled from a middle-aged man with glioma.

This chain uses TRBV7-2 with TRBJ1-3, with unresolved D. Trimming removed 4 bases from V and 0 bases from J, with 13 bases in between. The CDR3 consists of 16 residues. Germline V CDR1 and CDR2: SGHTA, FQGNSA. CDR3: CASSSDGVGSGNTIYF. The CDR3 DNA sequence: TGTGCCAGCAGCTCCGACGGGGTCGGCTCTGGAAACACCATATATTTT.

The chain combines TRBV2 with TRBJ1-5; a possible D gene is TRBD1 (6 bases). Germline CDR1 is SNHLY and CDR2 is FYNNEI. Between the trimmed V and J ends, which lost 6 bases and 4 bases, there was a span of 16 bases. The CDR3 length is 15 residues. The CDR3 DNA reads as TGTGCCAGCAGGTCGGGGGCAGGGAGTAATCAGCCCCAGCATTTT. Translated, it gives CASRSGAGSNQPQHF.

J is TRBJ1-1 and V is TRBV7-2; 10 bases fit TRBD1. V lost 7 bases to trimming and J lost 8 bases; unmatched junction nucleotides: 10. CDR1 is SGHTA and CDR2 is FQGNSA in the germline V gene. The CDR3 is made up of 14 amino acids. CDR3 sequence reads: CASTLQGQGTEAFF. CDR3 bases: TGTGCCAGCACCCTACAGGGACAGGGGACGGAAGCTTTCTTT.